These 21 T cell receptor beta chains were all obtained from the same sample, sequenced in a study of cytomegalovirus exposure and HLA in healthy donors. PCR amplification relied on 60 Vbeta primers (plus 13 Jbeta primers). This table comes from immunoSEQ multiplex PCR, and its TCRdb copy is limited to in-frame clones, with some not included. This table holds under 150,000 clones, about 80% found once. Sequencing was carried out using PBMCs. These receptors were obtained from a woman in her thirties or forties in good health and CMV-seronegative.

The J gene is TRBJ2-1, the V gene TRBV4-3, with 8 positions matching TRBD2. CDR1 is LGHNA, CDR2 YSLEER, per germline. This CDR3 is built from 17 residues. The V and J ends lost 3 bases and 6 bases, in that order; junction bases with no gene match: 13. DNA of the CDR3: TGCGCCAGCAGCCAGAGAGGGCGGGAGGTCCCACTCAATGAGCAGTTCTTC. Protein: CASSQRGREVPLNEQFF.

The chain joins TRBV7-6 to TRBJ1-1; 9 bases are a match to TRBD1. The trim removed 5 bases at V and 6 bases at J, leaving 16 bases unmatched. There are 17 residues in the CDR3. Germline lookup yields CDR1 SGHVS and CDR2 FNYEAQ. The DNA of the CDR3 is TGTGCCAGCAGCCCACTAGGGTCGGGCACAGGGGGCGCTGAAGCTTTCTTT. Its protein product is CASSPLGSGTGGAEAFF. The complete variable domain, with remaining parts taken from reference TRBV7-6 and TRBJ1-1, reads GAGVSQSPRYKVTKRGQDVALRCDPISGHVSLYWYRQALGQGPEFLTYFNYEAQQDKSGLPNDRFSAERPEGSISTLTIQRTEQRDSAMYRCASSPLGSGTGGAEAFFGQGTRLTVV.

The rearrangement joins TRBV7-2 to TRBJ2-2; D may be TRBD1 (5 bases). This CDR3 region has 14 residues. The V end lost 2 bases, the J end lost 4 bases, and 8 bases lay between the germline ends. Germline assignment: CDR1 SGHTA and CDR2 FQGNSA. CDR3 loop: CASSLRQLTGELFF. For the CDR3, the DNA is TGTGCCAGCAGCTTACGACAGCTCACCGGGGAGCTGTTTTTT.

The chain employs TRBV4-2 and TRBJ1-1; TRBD1 is a possible D gene (5 bases). Germline-derived CDR1 and CDR2 are LGHNA and YNFKEQ. This CDR3 is 14 amino acids long. Trimming removed 1 base at V and 6 bases at J, with 12 bases between. The CDR3 DNA is TGTGCCAGCAGCCAAGGGGGGGTCAACGCTGAAGCTTTCTTT. Protein: CASSQGGVNAEAFF.

The chain couples TRBV5-6 to TRBJ2-5, with a possible D match to TRBD2 (6 bases). The DNA end is more similar to TRBJ2-7, so the J call may be wrong. Germline CDR1 and CDR2: SGHDT and YYEEEE. There are 13 residues in the CDR3. The CDR3, as DNA: TGTGCCAGCAGTGCGGGGTGGGAGTACGAGCAGTACTTC. Encoded protein: CASSAGWEYEQYF.

The gene calls are TRBV11-1 and TRBJ2-3; no firm D call. Deletions cut 3 bases from V and 3 bases from J, with 7 bases between. This CDR3 is built from 13 residues. Looked up from germline, CDR1 is SGHAT and CDR2 is FQDESV (reference sequence). The CDR3 DNA reads as TGTGCCAGCAGCTTTTCCGGGACAGATACGCAGTATTTT. Translated, it gives CASSFSGTDTQYF.

This chain uses TRBV15 with TRBJ2-5; D possibly corresponds to TRBD1 (6 bases). The germline gives CDR1 LNHNV, CDR2 YYDKDF (reference sequence). V was cut by 2 bases and J by 1 base, with 14 bases left in between. The CDR3 has 16 amino acids. DNA for the CDR3: TGTGCCACCAGCAGAACCTCCGGGACACTCCAAGAGACCCAGTACTTC. Translating it yields CATSRTSGTLQETQYF.

This clone was observed a handful of times. The chain combines TRBV7-6 with TRBJ2-1, with D possibly TRBD1 on 5 matching bases. CDR3 length: 15 amino acids. V shed 1 base and J shed 0 bases, with 7 bases lying between them. The germline gives CDR1 SGHVS, CDR2 FNYEAQ. CDR3 nucleotides: TGTGCCAGCAGCTTAGACAGGAGCTCCTACAATGAGCAGTTCTTC. Its translation: CASSLDRSSYNEQFF.

The rearrangement joins TRBV9 to TRBJ2-1, with 10 bases identical to TRBD2. The V gene end was trimmed by 0 bases and the J gene end by 6 bases; junction bases not matched to a gene: 6. CDR1 is SGDLS and CDR2 is YYNGEE in the germline V gene. CDR3 size: 16 residues. As DNA, the CDR3 is TGTGCCAGCAGCGTAGTAGGTAGCGGGGGGACCAATGAGCAGTTCTTC. This encodes CASSVVGSGGTNEQFF.

J is TRBJ1-6 and V is TRBV12-5, with TRBD1 as a possible D gene (5 bases). The CDR3 spans 16 residues. The germline V and J ends were trimmed by 5 bases and 8 bases, with 19 bases remaining between them. Germline CDR1 LGHNT, CDR2 FRNRAP. In nucleotides, the CDR3 is TGTGCTAGTGGTACAGGCCTTCCCCTTGGTTATTCACCCCTCCACTTT. This encodes CASGTGLPLGYSPLHF.

This chain links TRBV29-1 with TRBJ2-7, with a possible D match to TRBD1 (5 bases). Trimming shortened V by 4 bases and J by 5 bases, and 24 bases separated the two germline ends. The CDR3 length is 16 residues. CDR1 and CDR2 (germline): SQVTM, ANQGSEA. CDR3 nucleotide sequence: TGCAGCGTTGGCCATCACAAGCAGGGTGGTCCGGACGAGCAGTACTTC. Translating it yields CSVGHHKQGGPDEQYF.

The CDR3 sequence: CASSFRLAANEQFF. CDR3 in DNA: TGTGCCAGCAGTTTCCGGCTAGCGGCGAATGAGCAGTTCTTC. This chain joins TRBV28 and TRBJ2-1; the match to TRBD2 covers 7 bases. This CDR3 is 14 amino acids long. V trimming: 3 bases; J trimming: 7 bases; junction bases outside the gene matches: 6. Germline V gene lookup returns CDR1 MDHEN and CDR2 SYDVKM.

The rearrangement links TRBV5-4 to TRBJ2-7; 9 nucleotides align to TRBD1. The germline V gene encodes CDR1 SGHNT and CDR2 YYREEE (reference sequence). V lost 3 bases to trimming and J lost 2 bases; unmatched junction nucleotides: 0. The length of the CDR3 is 13 residues. The CDR3 is CASSWDRAYEQYF. In nucleotides, the CDR3 is TGTGCCAGCAGCTGGGACAGGGCCTACGAGCAGTACTTC.

The genes are TRBV9 and TRBJ2-7, with TRBD1 matching 11 bases. The V gene's germline CDR1 is SGDLS and CDR2 YYNGEE. V lost 3 bases and J lost 4; bases outside the gene matches: 3. CDR3 length equals 14 residues. CDR3 in DNA: TGTGCCAGCAGCGGGGGACAGGGGGGATACGAGCAGTACTTC. Protein product: CASSGGQGGYEQYF.

The chain uses TRBV18 and TRBJ1-1, with 7 positions matching TRBD1. The germline gives CDR1 KGHSH, CDR2 LQKENI. The CDR3 is 13 residues long. J was trimmed by 8 bases and V by 2 bases; bases with no gene match: 5. This CDR3 is CASSPATGNEAFF. CDR3 sequence (DNA): TGTGCCAGCTCACCAGCGACAGGGAACGAAGCTTTCTTT.

The J gene is TRBJ2-1, the V gene TRBV14; TRBD2 matches at 7 bases. The CDR3 runs to 15 residues. Trimming removed 1 base from V and 9 bases from J; junction bases left unmatched: 9. Per the germline V gene, CDR1 is SGHDN and CDR2 is FVKESK. The CDR3 sequence is CASSQVAGYIGEQFF. The CDR3 DNA follows: TGTGCCAGCAGCCAAGTAGCGGGCTACATCGGTGAGCAGTTCTTC.

This rearrangement joins TRBV11-2 to TRBJ1-1, with D perhaps matching TRBD1 (6 bases). V dropped 3 bases and J dropped 8 bases, with 13 bases sitting between them. This CDR3 is 13 amino acids long. Germline V gene lookup returns CDR1 SGHAT and CDR2 FQNNGV. The CDR3 DNA follows: TGTGCCAGCAGCTTCTCCGGGACACGCGAAGCTTTCTTT. Amino acids: CASSFSGTREAFF.

J is TRBJ1-5 and V is TRBV5-8, with 8 bases that match TRBD1. This CDR3 is 14 amino acids long. Trimming took 4 bases from V and 7 from J; bases not matched to a gene: 7. Germline-derived CDR1 and CDR2 are SGHTS and YDEGEE. CDR3 amino acids: CASSVGQGVQPQHF. CDR3 DNA sequence: TGTGCCAGCAGCGTCGGACAGGGTGTGCAGCCCCAGCATTTT.

V is TRBV11-2 and J is TRBJ2-3; TRBD2 is a possible D gene (5 bases). Trimming left V 3 bases short and J 4 bases short, with 5 bases between. CDR3 length equals 12 residues. Germline-derived CDR1 and CDR2 are SGHAT and FQNNGV. The CDR3 DNA follows: TGTGCCAGCAGCTTTAGCGCAGATACGCAGTATTTT. Its translation: CASSFSADTQYF.

This clone was observed a handful of times. The chain employs TRBV18 and TRBJ1-1, with D uncertain. The germline V and J ends were trimmed by 3 bases and 0 bases, with 5 bases remaining between them. CDR1 and CDR2 (germline): KGHSH, LQKENI. There are 13 residues in the CDR3. CDR3: CASSPPMNTEAFF. In nucleotides, the CDR3 is TGTGCCAGCTCACCCCCTATGAACACTGAAGCTTTCTTT.

V gene TRBV10-3 combines with J gene TRBJ2-7; TRBD1 matches at 7 bases. The V segment lost 5 bases and the J segment 4 bases; nucleotides outside the gene matches: 8. Germline loops: CDR1 ENHRY, CDR2 SYGVKD. The CDR3 sequence is 14 residues long. DNA for the CDR3: TGTGCCATCAGTCAGACGGGACAGCGTTACGAGCAGTACTTC. Translating it yields CAISQTGQRYEQYF.